This T cell receptor beta chain was recorded in a study of blood T cells in healthy people across ages. Alongside a J-beta primer mix, a sample-barcoded 5' primer served in a second PCR lasting about 7 to 11 cycles. Each CDR3 protein is one row after TCRdb ran MiXCR on the 5' RACE reads. The top ten hold 17% of the sample, which has some 790,000 distinct CDR3 sequences, around 28% seen once. CDR1 and CDR2 (germline): LNHNV, YYDKDF (reference sequence). V was pared by 0 bases and J by 7 bases, with 15 bases between. The CDR3 spans 15 residues. Comment on this clonotype: A single base separates this from a much larger clone, so it may be a read error.

The rearrangement links TRBV15 to TRBJ2-5; D remains unclear. The sample was blood. The receptor's source is an elderly woman in good health. The chain's CDR3 is CATSRDAATWGTQYF. CDR3 DNA sequence: TGTGCCACCAGCAGAGATGCAGCTACGTGGGGGACCCAGTACTTC.